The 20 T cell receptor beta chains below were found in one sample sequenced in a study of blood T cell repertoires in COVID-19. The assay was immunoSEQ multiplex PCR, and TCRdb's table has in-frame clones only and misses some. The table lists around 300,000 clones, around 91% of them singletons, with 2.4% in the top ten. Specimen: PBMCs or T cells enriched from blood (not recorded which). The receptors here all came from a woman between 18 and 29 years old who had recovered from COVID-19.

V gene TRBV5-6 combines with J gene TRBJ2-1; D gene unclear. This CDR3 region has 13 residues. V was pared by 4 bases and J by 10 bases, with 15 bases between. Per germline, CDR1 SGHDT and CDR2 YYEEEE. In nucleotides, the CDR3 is TGTGCCAGCAGCCTGTCGACTCGCTTAGAGCAGTTCTTC. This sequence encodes CASSLSTRLEQFF.

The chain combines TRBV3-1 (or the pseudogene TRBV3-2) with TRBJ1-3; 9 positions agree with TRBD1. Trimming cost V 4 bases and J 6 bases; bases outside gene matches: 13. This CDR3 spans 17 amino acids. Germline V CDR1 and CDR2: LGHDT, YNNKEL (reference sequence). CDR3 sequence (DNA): TGTGCCAGCAGCCGACCTCTGGGACAGGGTCTGGAAAACACCATATATTTT. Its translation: CASSRPLGQGLENTIYF.

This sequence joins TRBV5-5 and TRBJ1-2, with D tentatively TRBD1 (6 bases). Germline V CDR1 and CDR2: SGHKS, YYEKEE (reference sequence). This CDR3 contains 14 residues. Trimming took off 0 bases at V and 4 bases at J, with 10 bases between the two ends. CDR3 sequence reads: CASSLAGAPYGYTF. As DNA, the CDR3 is TGTGCCAGCAGCTTGGCAGGGGCGCCCTATGGCTACACCTTC.

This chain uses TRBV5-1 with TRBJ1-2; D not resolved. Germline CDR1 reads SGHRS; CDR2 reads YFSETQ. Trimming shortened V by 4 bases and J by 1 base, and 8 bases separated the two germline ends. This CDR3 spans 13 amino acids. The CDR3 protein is CASSREFNYGYTF. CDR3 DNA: TGCGCCAGCAGCAGAGAGTTTAACTATGGCTACACCTTC. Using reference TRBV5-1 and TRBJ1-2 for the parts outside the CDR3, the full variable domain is KAGVTQTPRYLIKTRGQQVTLSCSPISGHRSVSWYQQTPGQGLQFLFEYFSETQRNKGNFPGRFSGRQFSNSRSEMNVSTLELGDSALYLCASSREFNYGYTFGSGTRLTVV.

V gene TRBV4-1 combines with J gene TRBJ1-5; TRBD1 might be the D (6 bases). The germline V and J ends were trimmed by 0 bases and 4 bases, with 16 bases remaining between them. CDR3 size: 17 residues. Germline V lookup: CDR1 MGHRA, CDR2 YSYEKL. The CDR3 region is CASSQDRGGAWNQPQHF. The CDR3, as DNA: TGCGCCAGCAGCCAAGATCGGGGGGGCGCGTGGAATCAGCCCCAGCATTTT.

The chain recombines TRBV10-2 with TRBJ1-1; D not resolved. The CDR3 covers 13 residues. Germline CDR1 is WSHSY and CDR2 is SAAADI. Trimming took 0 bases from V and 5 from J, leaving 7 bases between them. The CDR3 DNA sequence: TGCGCCAGCAGTGAGTCGGCCCTGACTGAAGCTTTCTTT. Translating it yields CASSESALTEAFF.

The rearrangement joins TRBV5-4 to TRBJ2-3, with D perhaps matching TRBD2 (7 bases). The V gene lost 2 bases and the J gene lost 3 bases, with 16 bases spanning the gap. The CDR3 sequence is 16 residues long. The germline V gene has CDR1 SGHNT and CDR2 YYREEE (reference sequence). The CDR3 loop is CASSLLAGGRTDTQYF. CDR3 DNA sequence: TGTGCCAGCAGCTTACTAGCCGGGGGGCGGACAGATACGCAGTATTTT.

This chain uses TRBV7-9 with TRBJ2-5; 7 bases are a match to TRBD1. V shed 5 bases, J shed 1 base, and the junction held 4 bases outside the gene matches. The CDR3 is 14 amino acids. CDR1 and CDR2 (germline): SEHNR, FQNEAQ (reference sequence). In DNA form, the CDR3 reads TGTGCCAGCAGCCAGGACAGGTCCCAAGAGACCCAGTACTTC. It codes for CASSQDRSQETQYF.

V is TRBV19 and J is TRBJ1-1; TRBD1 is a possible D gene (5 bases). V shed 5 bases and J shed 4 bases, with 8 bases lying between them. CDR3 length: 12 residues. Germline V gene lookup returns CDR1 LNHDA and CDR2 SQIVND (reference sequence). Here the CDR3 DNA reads TGTGCCAGTAGTCGGGGGGTCACTGAAGCTTTCTTT. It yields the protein CASSRGVTEAFF.

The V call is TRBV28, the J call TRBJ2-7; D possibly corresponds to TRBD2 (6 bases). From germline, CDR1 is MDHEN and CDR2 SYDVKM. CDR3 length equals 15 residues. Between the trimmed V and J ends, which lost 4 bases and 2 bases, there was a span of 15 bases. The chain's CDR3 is CASSSPRGLAYEQYF. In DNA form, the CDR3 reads TGTGCCAGCAGTTCCCCCCGGGGGTTGGCCTACGAGCAGTACTTC.

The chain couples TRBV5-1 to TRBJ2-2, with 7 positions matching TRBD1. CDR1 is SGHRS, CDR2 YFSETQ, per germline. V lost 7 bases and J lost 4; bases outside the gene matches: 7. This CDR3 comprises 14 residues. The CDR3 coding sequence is TGCGCCAGCGCGCTACAGGGGTTCACCGGGGAGCTGTTTTTT. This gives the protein CASALQGFTGELFF.

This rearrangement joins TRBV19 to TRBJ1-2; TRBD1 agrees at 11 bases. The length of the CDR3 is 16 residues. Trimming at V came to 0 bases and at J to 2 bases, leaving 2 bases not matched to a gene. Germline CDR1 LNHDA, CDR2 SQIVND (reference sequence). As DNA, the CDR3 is TGTGCCAGTAGTATAGAAGGACAGGGGGCAAACTATGGCTACACCTTC. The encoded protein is CASSIEGQGANYGYTF.

CDR3 sequence reads: CASSSKGAGANEKLFF. CDR3 sequence (DNA): TGTGCCAGCAGCTCCAAGGGAGCAGGGGCTAATGAAAAACTGTTTTTT. This chain connects TRBV7-9 to TRBJ1-4; perhaps TRBD1 as D (6 bases). With 4 bases removed from V and 3 bases from J, the gap between germline ends came to 15 bases. Germline CDR1 reads SEHNR; CDR2 reads FQNEAQ (reference sequence). CDR3 size: 16 residues.

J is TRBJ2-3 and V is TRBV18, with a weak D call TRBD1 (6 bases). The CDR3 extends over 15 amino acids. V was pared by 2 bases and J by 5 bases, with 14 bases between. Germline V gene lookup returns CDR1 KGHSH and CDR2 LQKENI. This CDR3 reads CASSPSQGSVDTQYF. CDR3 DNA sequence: TGTGCCAGCTCACCATCACAGGGTTCGGTAGATACGCAGTATTTT. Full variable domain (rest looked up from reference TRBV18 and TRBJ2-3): NAGVMQNPRHLVRRRGQEARLRCSPMKGHSHVYWYRQLPEEGLKFMVYLQKENIIDESGMPKERFSAEFPKEGPSILRIQQVVRGDSAAYFCASSPSQGSVDTQYFGPGTRLTVL.

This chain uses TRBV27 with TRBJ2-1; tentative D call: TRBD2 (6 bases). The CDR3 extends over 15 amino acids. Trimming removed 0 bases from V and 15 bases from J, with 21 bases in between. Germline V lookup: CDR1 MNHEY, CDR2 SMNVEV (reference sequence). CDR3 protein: CASSLSRDGWRARFF. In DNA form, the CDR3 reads TGTGCCAGCAGTTTATCGCGGGACGGTTGGAGAGCTCGGTTCTTC.

CDR3 coding DNA: TGTGCCAGCAGCTTAGCCGGGACACTAAACACCGGGGAGCTGTTTTTT. Protein product: CASSLAGTLNTGELFF. The V gene is TRBV7-9, the J gene TRBJ2-2; maybe TRBD1 (6 bases). In germline, CDR1 is SEHNR, CDR2 FQNEAQ (reference sequence). The V end was cut by 0 bases, the J end by 2 bases, with 10 bases between. The CDR3 consists of 16 residues.

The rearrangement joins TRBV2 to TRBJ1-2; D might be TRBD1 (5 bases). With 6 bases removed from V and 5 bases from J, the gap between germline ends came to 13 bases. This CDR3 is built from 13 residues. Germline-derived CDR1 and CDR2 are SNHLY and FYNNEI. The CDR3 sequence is CASRRGAVYGYTF. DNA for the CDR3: TGTGCCAGCAGACGCGGGGCTGTTTATGGCTACACCTTC.

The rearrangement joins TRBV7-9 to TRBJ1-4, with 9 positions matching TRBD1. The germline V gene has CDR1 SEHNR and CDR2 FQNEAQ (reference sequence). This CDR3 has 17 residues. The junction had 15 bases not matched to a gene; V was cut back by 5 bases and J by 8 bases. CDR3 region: CASSESGDRDGGEKLFF. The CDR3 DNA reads TGTGCCAGCAGCGAAAGTGGGGACAGGGACGGAGGGGAAAAACTGTTTTTT.

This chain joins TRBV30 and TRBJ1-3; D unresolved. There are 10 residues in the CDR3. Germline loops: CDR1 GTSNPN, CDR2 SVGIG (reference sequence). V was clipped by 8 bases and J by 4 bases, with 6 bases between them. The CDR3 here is CALSGNTIYF. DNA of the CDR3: TGTGCCCTTTCCGGAAACACCATATATTTT.

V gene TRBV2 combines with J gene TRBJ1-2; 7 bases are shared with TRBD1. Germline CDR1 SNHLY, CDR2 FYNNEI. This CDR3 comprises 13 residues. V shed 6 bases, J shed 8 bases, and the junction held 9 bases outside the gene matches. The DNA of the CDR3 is TGTGCCAGCAGGGCAGACAGGGTTGGCGGCTACACCTTC. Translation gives CASRADRVGGYTF.